Shown below are 17 T cell receptor beta chains from a single sample sequenced in a study of T cell changes during pregnancy in multiple sclerosis. Clones were sequenced by immunoSEQ multiplex PCR, and TCRdb holds only the in-frame ones, with some missing. Here the sample spans roughly 53,000 clones, more than 90% being singletons. The source was CD8+ T cells from peripheral blood mononuclear cells, collected before pregnancy. Every receptor here comes from a female donor with multiple sclerosis, enrolled in a pregnancy study.

This sequence joins TRBV5-8 and TRBJ1-1; 7 nucleotides align to TRBD1. The CDR3 loop spans 13 amino acids. The germline CDR1 and CDR2 sequences are SGHTS and YDEGEE. With V trimmed by 7 bases and J by 3 bases, 6 bases remained unmatched. The CDR3 nucleotides are TGTGCCAGCCGACAGGGTAGGTACACTGAAGCTTTCTTT. Its translation is CASRQGRYTEAFF.

This rearrangement joins TRBV6-5 to TRBJ2-3; 7 bases fit TRBD1. The CDR3 sequence is 15 residues long. The germline V gene encodes CDR1 MNHEY and CDR2 SVGAGI. With 2 bases clipped from V and 2 bases from J, the junction kept 4 bases outside the gene matches. This CDR3 is CASSYEGAHTDTQYF. In DNA, the CDR3 is TGTGCCAGCAGTTACGAGGGGGCCCACACAGATACGCAGTATTTT.

The count of this clone is one. V is TRBV7-2 and J is TRBJ2-3, with 7 bases that match TRBD2. The CDR3 consists of 16 residues. V shed 1 base and J 5 bases; nucleotides not matched to a gene: 9. Germline-derived CDR1 and CDR2 are SGHTA and FQGNSA. The CDR3 protein is CASSLVSGVRGDTQYF. For the CDR3, the DNA is TGTGCCAGCAGCTTAGTCAGCGGGGTGAGAGGAGATACGCAGTATTTT.

The chain employs TRBV5-6 and TRBJ1-6, with 9 nucleotides matching TRBD1. V was pared by 4 bases and J by 8 bases, with 4 bases of the junction left unmatched. This CDR3 is built from 14 residues. From germline, CDR1 is SGHDT and CDR2 YYEEEE. CDR3 in amino acids: CASSDRGAYSPLHF. CDR3 in DNA: TGTGCCAGCAGCGACAGGGGGGCATATTCACCCCTCCACTTT.

The chain carries TRBV9 and TRBJ2-1; 10 nucleotides match TRBD2. The CDR3 has 15 residues. Germline V gene sequence: CDR1 SGDLS, CDR2 YYNGEE. V shed 4 bases and J 6 bases; nucleotides not matched to a gene: 7. The CDR3 spells CASSTSGGVLNEQFF. The CDR3 nucleotides read TGTGCCAGCAGCACAAGCGGGGGGGTACTCAATGAGCAGTTCTTC.

The rearrangement joins TRBV29-1 to TRBJ1-1; no clear D gene. V dropped 5 bases and J dropped 4 bases, with 11 bases sitting between them. There are 12 residues in the CDR3. The V gene's germline CDR1 is SQVTM and CDR2 ANQGSEA. This chain's CDR3 is CSVRVTSTEAFF. CDR3 sequence (DNA): TGCAGCGTTCGGGTGACGAGCACTGAAGCTTTCTTT.

The chain has TRBV9 and TRBJ2-3, with a tentative D call TRBD2 (6 bases). CDR1 is SGDLS and CDR2 is YYNGEE in the germline V gene. The CDR3 loop spans 17 amino acids. V lost 3 bases and J 5 bases, leaving 22 bases between the germline ends. CDR3 protein: CASSDPFLATRVDTQYF. For the CDR3, the DNA is TGTGCCAGCAGCGACCCGTTCCTAGCGACCAGGGTAGATACGCAGTATTTT.

V gene TRBV6-1 combines with J gene TRBJ1-1; the D is unclear. Looked up from germline, CDR1 is MNHNS and CDR2 is SASEGT. V lost 7 bases to trimming and J lost 1 base, with 13 bases between them. CDR3 length equals 14 residues. The CDR3 DNA reads TGTGCCAGCACCGTGGGCATAGGGAACACTGAAGCTTTCTTT. The encoded protein is CASTVGIGNTEAFF.

The chain joins TRBV7-6 to TRBJ2-2, with D possibly TRBD1 on 5 matching bases. The CDR3 totals 15 residues. The V end lost 7 bases, the J end lost 4 bases, and 16 bases lay between the germline ends. Germline lookup yields CDR1 SGHVS and CDR2 FNYEAQ. CDR3 sequence reads: CASIQNGAVTGELFF. The CDR3 DNA reads TGTGCCAGCATCCAAAATGGGGCTGTCACCGGGGAGCTGTTTTTT.

CDR3 coding DNA: TGTGCCTCCACAGGGGGCAAGAACACTGAAGCTTTCTTT. It specifies CASTGGKNTEAFF. The chain carries TRBV9 and TRBJ1-1, with 9 bases matching TRBD1. Trimming at V came to 10 bases and at J to 1 base, leaving 5 bases not matched to a gene. Germline V lookup: CDR1 SGDLS, CDR2 YYNGEE. This CDR3 contains 13 residues.

V and J are TRBV5-1 and TRBJ2-7; TRBD1 matches 10 bases. The V gene's germline CDR1 is SGHRS and CDR2 YFSETQ. With 3 bases clipped from V and 6 bases from J, the junction kept 6 bases outside the gene matches. The CDR3 is 14 residues long. The CDR3 region has the DNA TGCGCCAGCAGCTCAGACAGGGGGCCGGGCGAGCAGTACTTC. The encoded protein is CASSSDRGPGEQYF.

The genes are TRBV27 and TRBJ1-2, with 7 positions matching TRBD1. This CDR3 has 13 residues. CDR1 is MNHEY, CDR2 SMNVEV, per germline (reference sequence). J was trimmed by 7 bases and V by 4 bases; bases with no gene match: 6. The CDR3 loop reads CASSSTGSRGYTF. The CDR3 DNA follows: TGTGCCAGCAGTTCGACAGGGTCCCGTGGCTACACCTTC.

The chain joins TRBV15 to TRBJ1-2; 7 nucleotides align to TRBD1. Losses at the gene ends were 5 bases for V and 3 bases for J; bases not matched to a gene: 9. This CDR3 spans 15 amino acids. CDR1 and CDR2 from the germline V gene are LNHNV and YYDKDF (reference sequence). The CDR3 coding sequence is TGTGCCACCAGCTCCCGGGACAGTAACTACTATGGCTACACCTTC. Protein product: CATSSRDSNYYGYTF.

This chain links TRBV6-5 with TRBJ1-1; no clear D. Germline CDR1 and CDR2: MNHEY and SVGAGI. V dropped 5 bases and J dropped 1 base, with 8 bases sitting between them. The CDR3 covers 13 residues. The CDR3 nucleotides are TGTGCCAGCAGTGACGGAGCGAACACTGAAGCTTTCTTT. It is translated as CASSDGANTEAFF.

The rearrangement uses TRBV15 and TRBJ1-4, with TRBD1 matching 7 bases. Trimming cost V 0 bases and J 0 bases; bases outside gene matches: 4. This CDR3 region has 17 residues. Germline loops: CDR1 LNHNV, CDR2 YYDKDF (reference sequence). CDR3 nucleotide sequence: TGTGCCACCAGCAGAGATTACGGGACAGCAACTAATGAAAAACTGTTTTTT. Protein product: CATSRDYGTATNEKLFF.

J is TRBJ1-2 and V is TRBV5-6, with D uncertain. V lost 2 bases to trimming and J lost 4 bases, with 15 bases between them. The length of the CDR3 is 15 residues. The germline V gene has CDR1 SGHDT and CDR2 YYEEEE. CDR3 amino acids: CASSLGHGEVYGYTF. CDR3 nucleotide sequence: TGTGCCAGCAGCTTAGGTCACGGGGAGGTCTATGGCTACACCTTC. The full variable domain, in which reference TRBV5-6 and TRBJ1-2 provide the parts outside the CDR3, is DAGVTQSPTHLIKTRGQQVTLRCSPKSGHDTVSWYQQALGQGPQFIFQYYEEEERQRGNFPDRFSGHQFPNYSSELNVNALLLGDSALYLCASSLGHGEVYGYTFGSGTRLTVV.

V and J are TRBV13 and TRBJ2-1; a possible D gene is TRBD1 (5 bases). The germline V and J ends were trimmed by 4 bases and 5 bases, with 12 bases remaining between them. CDR1 PRHDT and CDR2 FYEKMQ come from the germline V gene (reference sequence). This CDR3 has 14 residues. Written as DNA, the CDR3 is TGTGCCAGCAGCTCAAGGGGTTGGGACAATGAGCAGTTCTTC. It encodes CASSSRGWDNEQFF.